This T cell receptor (beta chain) was retrieved from a study of blood T cell repertoires in COVID-19. Across the study: There were acute and convalescent COVID-19 samples, and they came from the United States, Italy and Spain. Nucleic acid was either cDNA or gDNA, and it came from T cells, B-cell-depleted T cells, or PBMCs.

One Seattle source followed patients from active infection through their disease course. This CDR3 has 14 residues. The trim removed 1 base at V and 5 bases at J, leaving 4 bases unmatched. CDR1 and CDR2 from the germline V gene are LGHDT and YNNKEL (reference sequence). Source study methods: Nucleated cell counts were estimated from reference gene primer amplification. Assay used: immunoSEQ multiplex PCR; TCRdb lists only in-frame clones, some missing. The V and J calls and the clone size are those of that table, but D and trimming were determined from the DNA. In the table there are hundreds of thousands of clones, roughly 90% of which are singletons.

This receptor was obtained from a woman in her 70s with COVID-19, enrolled during active disease. This sequence joins TRBV3-1 (or the pseudogene TRBV3-2) and TRBJ1-1; 7 nucleotides agree with TRBD1. Sequenced material: peripheral blood. In DNA, the CDR3 is TGTGCCAGCAGCCAAGGTACAGGGGATACTGAAGCTTTCTTT. Amino acid sequence: CASSQGTGDTEAFF.